The present entry profiles one TCR beta chain with its context. Libraries were prepared by immunoSEQ multiplex PCR; TCRdb keeps only in-frame clonotypes and omits some of them. The sample consists of fewer than 110,000 clones, around 84% of them appearing once. This record belongs to a study of T cell responses to AZD1222 COVID-19 vaccine. The CDR3 runs to 13 residues. V was shortened by 3 bases and J by 10 bases, with 18 bases between the two germline ends. CDR1 and CDR2 from the germline V gene are GTSNPN and SVGIG (reference sequence). The genes are TRBV30 and TRBJ1-1, with D hard to call. This sequence was found in an adult in good health. This sample comprised peripheral blood, obtained on day 0 of AZD1222 vaccination. CDR3 sequence reads: CAWRRAPKIGAFF. For the CDR3, the DNA is TGTGCCTGGAGGAGAGCCCCGAAAATAGGAGCTTTCTTT.